This entry lists 20 T cell receptor beta chains sequenced from one sample in a study of blood T cell repertoires in COVID-19. Clones were read by immunoSEQ multiplex PCR, and TCRdb kept only the in-frame ones, dropping some. The sample lists over 200,000 clones; around nine tenths were seen once. The sample was PBMCs or T cells enriched from blood (not recorded which). These receptors were taken from a man aged 25 to 40 who had recovered from COVID-19.

The chain employs TRBV20-1 and TRBJ2-4; 15 nucleotides align to TRBD2. Germline lookup yields CDR1 DFQATT and CDR2 SNEGSKA (reference sequence). CDR3 length: 19 amino acids. V lost 3 bases to trimming and J lost 2 bases; unmatched junction nucleotides: 11. In nucleotides, the CDR3 is TGCAGTGCTAGTCTCTGGACTAGCGGGAGGGTGGCGTCCAAAAACATTCAGTACTTC. This encodes CSASLWTSGRVASKNIQYF.

The chain has TRBV10-3 and TRBJ2-2; 8 positions match TRBD1. CDR3 length equals 14 residues. V lost 4 bases and J lost 5; bases outside the gene matches: 3. The V gene's germline CDR1 is ENHRY and CDR2 SYGVKD. The CDR3 protein is CAISGQGRTGELFF. Here the CDR3 DNA reads TGTGCCATCAGTGGACAGGGGCGAACCGGGGAGCTGTTTTTT.

In this sample, this clone is medium-sized (0.01 to 0.1%). The rearrangement links TRBV10-1 to TRBJ2-3, with 9 bases lining up with TRBD1. This CDR3 has 15 amino acids. The ends lost 3 bases at V and 2 bases at J; junction bases unmatched: 3. From germline, CDR1 is WNHNN and CDR2 SYGVQD (reference sequence). CDR3 sequence reads: CASSEGQGHTDTQYF. DNA of the CDR3: TGCGCCAGCAGTGAAGGACAGGGGCACACAGATACGCAGTATTTT.

The sample holds one count of this clone. V is TRBV9 and J is TRBJ2-3; D perhaps matches TRBD2 (5 bases). From germline, CDR1 is SGDLS and CDR2 YYNGEE. Trimming shortened V by 3 bases and J by 2 bases, and 16 bases separated the two germline ends. This CDR3 comprises 16 residues. DNA for the CDR3: TGTGCCAGCAGCGAAGTAGCTAGCCTTTACACAGATACGCAGTATTTT. Encoded protein: CASSEVASLYTDTQYF.

The chain carries TRBV18 and TRBJ1-3; a weak D match, TRBD1 (5 bases). CDR1 KGHSH and CDR2 LQKENI come from the germline V gene. The CDR3 loop spans 16 amino acids. V lost 0 bases and J 10 bases, leaving 19 bases between the germline ends. DNA for the CDR3: TGTGCCAGCTCACCACCCCAGGGACTCCCTGGGCAGACCATATATTTT. It yields the protein CASSPPQGLPGQTIYF.

This chain joins TRBV30 and TRBJ1-3; 9 bases agree with TRBD1. The CDR3 spans 18 residues. V dropped 0 bases and J dropped 2; count of bases not matched to a gene: 11. Germline V gene data show CDR1 as GTSNPN and CDR2 as SVGIG (reference sequence). The CDR3, as DNA: TGTGCCTGGAGTGTACGGGGGACAGGGTCCAGTCCTGGAAACACCATATATTTT. It translates to CAWSVRGTGSSPGNTIYF. The variable domain in full, completed from reference TRBV30 and TRBJ1-3, reads SQTIHQWPATLVQPVGSPLSLECTVEGTSNPNLYWYRQAAGRGLQLLFYSVGIGQISSEVPQNLSASRPQDRQFILSSKKLLLSDSGFYLCAWSVRGTGSSPGNTIYFGEGSWLTVV.

The table lists this clone with a count of one. The V gene is TRBV28, the J gene TRBJ1-1; D is perhaps TRBD1 (6 bases). Germline V gene sequence: CDR1 MDHEN, CDR2 SYDVKM. V lost 7 bases and J 1 base, leaving 10 bases between the germline ends. The CDR3 loop spans 13 amino acids. CDR3 sequence: CASKQGPNTEAFF. CDR3 DNA sequence: TGTGCCAGCAAACAGGGACCGAACACTGAAGCTTTCTTT.

The chain employs TRBV6-5 and TRBJ1-6, with 7 bases fitting TRBD1. CDR1 and CDR2 from the germline V gene are MNHEY and SVGAGI. CDR3 length: 14 residues. The J segment lost 8 bases and the V segment lost 8 bases, leaving 9 bases of the junction unmatched. The CDR3, as DNA: TGTGCCAGCGGGAGGACAGGCGAATATTCACCCCTCCACTTT. Encoded protein: CASGRTGEYSPLHF.

This chain joins TRBV14 and TRBJ2-2; D possibly corresponds to TRBD1 (6 bases). The germline V gene has CDR1 SGHDN and CDR2 FVKESK. Trimming pared 0 bases from V and 6 bases from J, leaving 14 bases between. The CDR3 is made up of 16 amino acids. The DNA of the CDR3 is TGTGCCAGCAGCCAAGACAGGGGCGTAGGTTCCGGGGAGCTGTTTTTT. Its protein product is CASSQDRGVGSGELFF.

V usage is TRBV5-4 and J usage is TRBJ2-7; 13 bases fit TRBD2. The trim removed 3 bases at V and 5 bases at J, leaving 8 bases unmatched. Germline-derived CDR1 and CDR2 are SGHNT and YYREEE (reference sequence). The CDR3 has 16 amino acids. The CDR3: CASSSPGTSGNNEQYF. The CDR3 DNA follows: TGTGCCAGCAGCTCCCCCGGGACTAGCGGGAACAACGAGCAGTACTTC.

This chain uses TRBV5-1 with TRBJ2-7, with 10 bases that match TRBD2. The V segment lost 0 bases and the J segment 5 bases; nucleotides outside the gene matches: 5. Germline CDR1 SGHRS, CDR2 YFSETQ. CDR3 length: 15 residues. DNA for the CDR3: TGCGCCAGCAGCTTGGCGTCCGGGACTAGCGACGAGCAGTACTTC. Translated: CASSLASGTSDEQYF.

The chain joins TRBV7-2 to TRBJ2-2, with 9 nucleotides matching TRBD1. The V and J ends lost 6 bases and 4 bases, in that order; junction bases with no gene match: 6. Germline CDR1 and CDR2: SGHTA and FQGNSA. This CDR3 region has 15 residues. The CDR3 sequence: CASRWGQGVTGELFF. The CDR3 region has the DNA TGTGCCAGCAGATGGGGACAGGGCGTCACCGGGGAGCTGTTTTTT. The variable domain in full, completed from reference TRBV7-2 and TRBJ2-2, reads GAGVSQSPSNKVTEKGKDVELRCDPISGHTALYWYRQSLGQGLEFLIYFQGNSAPDKSGLPSDRFSAERTGGSVSTLTIQRTQQEDSAVYLCASRWGQGVTGELFFGEGSRLTVL.

This clone has only one observation. The chain links TRBV7-9 to TRBJ1-2; a possible D gene is TRBD1 (5 bases). The CDR3 contains 14 residues. The germline gives CDR1 SEHNR, CDR2 FQNEAQ (reference sequence). The V gene lost 5 bases and the J gene lost 5 bases, with 15 bases spanning the gap. In nucleotides, the CDR3 is TGTGCCAGCAGCCTTAGGGACGGGGGTTATGGCTACACCTTC. It specifies CASSLRDGGYGYTF.

The J gene is TRBJ2-1, the V gene TRBV7-7, with unresolved D. The V end lost 4 bases, the J end lost 9 bases, and 16 bases lay between the germline ends. Germline assignment: CDR1 SSHAT and CDR2 FNYEAQ (reference sequence). This CDR3 has 14 residues. CDR3 DNA sequence: TGTGCCAGCAGCTCGAGTCCCTACCCCGCTGAGCAGTTCTTC. Translating gives CASSSSPYPAEQFF.

This sequence joins TRBV19 and TRBJ2-2; no definite D call. Trimming stripped 9 bases from V and 7 bases from J, with 12 bases between. CDR3 length equals 12 residues. Germline assignment: CDR1 LNHDA and CDR2 SQIVND (reference sequence). The CDR3 DNA reads as TGTGCCAGCACTCCCCGGGTCGGGGAGCTGTTTTTT. Its protein is CASTPRVGELFF.

As regards this clone: The same CDR3 also results from other DNA sequences found in this sample. This CDR3 is CASSLSVNTEAFF. The DNA for the CDR3 is TGCGCCAGCAGCTTGTCTGTGAACACTGAAGCTTTCTTT. The chain joins TRBV5-1 to TRBJ1-1, with D unclear. Germline CDR1 reads SGHRS; CDR2 reads YFSETQ. CDR3 length equals 13 residues. Trimming shortened V by 1 base and J by 0 bases, and 4 bases separated the two germline ends.

The chain has TRBV11-2 and TRBJ1-3; the D gene is possibly TRBD1 (5 bases). Trimming removed 3 bases at V and 0 bases at J, with 6 bases between. From germline, CDR1 is SGHAT and CDR2 FQNNGV. This CDR3 has 14 amino acids. The CDR3 sequence: CASSLTDSGNTIYF. CDR3 nucleotides: TGTGCCAGCAGCTTGACAGACTCTGGAAACACCATATATTTT.

This chain uses TRBV6-5 with TRBJ1-2; TRBD1 matches at 9 bases. J lost 5 bases, V lost 6 bases, and 7 bases had no gene match. The CDR3 is 14 amino acids. In germline, CDR1 is MNHEY, CDR2 SVGAGI. The CDR3 DNA sequence: TGTGCCAGCAGGGGGACAGGGAGGGGGTATGGCTACACCTTC. This gives the protein CASRGTGRGYGYTF.

This rearrangement joins TRBV10-1 to TRBJ1-2; unclear D gene. The CDR3 is 13 residues long. In germline, CDR1 is WNHNN, CDR2 SYGVQD (reference sequence). V lost 6 bases and J lost 0, with 8 bases in between. CDR3 protein: CASSTTPNYGYTF. For the CDR3, the DNA is TGCGCCAGCAGCACGACACCTAACTATGGCTACACCTTC.

This clone has more than one count but fewer than ten. J is TRBJ1-1 and V is TRBV30, with D maybe TRBD1 (6 bases). The CDR3 length is 14 residues. Germline loops: CDR1 GTSNPN, CDR2 SVGIG (reference sequence). The V end was cut by 8 bases, the J end by 6 bases, with 22 bases between. CDR3 in amino acids: CAGGGANIISEAFF. CDR3 nucleotides: TGTGCCGGAGGGGGGGCGAATATTATTTCTGAAGCTTTCTTT. Looking up the rest from reference TRBV30 and TRBJ1-1 gives the full variable domain: SQTIHQWPATLVQPVGSPLSLECTVEGTSNPNLYWYRQAAGRGLQLLFYSVGIGQISSEVPQNLSASRPQDRQFILSSKKLLLSDSGFYLCAGGGANIISEAFFGQGTRLTVV.